Each of the 32 T cell receptor beta chains below was sequenced from the same sample in a study. TCRdb processed the 5' RACE reads anew with MiXCR; each CDR3 protein has one entry. This repertoire shows around 44,000 distinct CDR3 sequences, roughly 30% found once; its top ten account for approximately 4%. The sample comprised tumor-infiltrating memory CD4+ T cells sorted from the breast tumor. Subset of the sample: memory CD4+ T cells, CD4+CD45RO+CD25-. These receptors were obtained from a female donor with breast cancer.

The rearrangement joins TRBV28 to TRBJ2-7; tentatively, D is TRBD1 (6 bases). The CDR3 is 16 residues long. Germline lookup yields CDR1 MDHEN and CDR2 SYDVKM. With 7 bases removed from V and 4 bases from J, the gap between germline ends came to 23 bases. CDR3 residues: CASKNRRQVGGYEQYF. In DNA form, the CDR3 reads TGTGCCAGCAAAAATCGGAGACAGGTCGGCGGGTACGAGCAGTACTTC.

The genes are TRBV5-1 and TRBJ2-3, with a tentative D call TRBD1 (6 bases). CDR1 and CDR2 (germline): SGHRS, YFSETQ. With 3 bases removed from V and 0 bases from J, the gap between germline ends came to 14 bases. The CDR3 sequence is 16 residues long. CDR3 coding DNA: TGCGCCAGCAGCTCTGGAGTAAGGGGGAGCACAGATACGCAGTATTTT. Its translation is CASSSGVRGSTDTQYF.

This clonotype came up a few times. V and J are TRBV5-6 and TRBJ2-1, with D possibly TRBD2 on 6 matching bases. Trimming removed 4 bases at V and 6 bases at J, with 14 bases between. The CDR3 spans 14 residues. Germline-derived CDR1 and CDR2 are SGHDT and YYEEEE. In nucleotides, the CDR3 is TGTGCCAGCAGCGGGGCATTGGAGGGCAATGAGCAGTTCTTC. It specifies CASSGALEGNEQFF. Looking up the rest from reference TRBV5-6 and TRBJ2-1 gives the full variable domain: DAGVTQSPTHLIKTRGQQVTLRCSPKSGHDTVSWYQQALGQGPQFIFQYYEEEERQRGNFPDRFSGHQFPNYSSELNVNALLLGDSALYLCASSGALEGNEQFFGPGTRLTVL.

This clonotype was picked up one time. The chain uses TRBV10-3 and TRBJ2-7, with 8 nucleotides matching TRBD1. V shed 0 bases, J shed 2 bases, and the junction held 3 bases outside the gene matches. The germline V gene has CDR1 ENHRY and CDR2 SYGVKD. The CDR3 totals 15 residues. CDR3: CAISESGQVTYEQYF. The CDR3 nucleotides are TGTGCCATCAGTGAGTCGGGACAGGTTACCTACGAGCAGTACTTC.

Only a few counts were recorded for this clonotype. The J gene is TRBJ1-2, the V gene TRBV28; 10 positions match TRBD1. Trimming at V came to 7 bases and at J to 4 bases, leaving 12 bases not matched to a gene. CDR3 length equals 16 residues. Per the germline V gene, CDR1 is MDHEN and CDR2 is SYDVKM. The CDR3: CASTPYRTGGGYGYTF. CDR3 bases: TGTGCCAGCACCCCCTATAGGACAGGGGGAGGCTATGGCTACACCTTC.

This clonotype was seen a single time. One junction end disagrees with the germline gene, perhaps due to a read error. The chain carries TRBV20-1 and TRBJ2-3; 9 nucleotides match TRBD2. Germline V lookup: CDR1 DFQATT, CDR2 SNEGSKA (reference sequence). The length of the CDR3 is 16 residues. CDR3 bases: TGCAGTGCTAGGCCCCCCCGCGGGGGGGCCGGGAATACGCGGTATTTT. Protein: CSARPPRGGAGNTRYF.

CDR3 residues: CASSSGPGLAHTEAFF. Here the CDR3 DNA reads TGTGCCAGCAGCTCCGGCCCCGGGTTGGCGCACACTGAAGCTTTCTTT. The chain uses TRBV7-3 and TRBJ1-1; D unclear. Germline V gene data show CDR1 as SGHTA and CDR2 as FQGTGA. This CDR3 region has 16 residues. Trimming left V 4 bases short and J 3 bases short, with 18 bases between.

This clonotype was counted only a few times. The V and J genes are TRBV7-7 and TRBJ2-7, with D unresolved. The CDR3 sequence is 14 residues long. Germline CDR1 and CDR2: SSHAT and FNYEAQ (reference sequence). Between the trimmed V and J ends, which lost 1 base and 0 bases, there was a span of 7 bases. The chain's CDR3 is CASSLVPFSYEQYF. The CDR3 DNA reads TGTGCCAGCAGCTTAGTCCCATTCTCCTACGAGCAGTACTTC.

This clonotype was found a few times. This sequence joins TRBV7-3 and TRBJ2-7, with D unclear. The CDR3 has 13 residues. Germline V CDR1 and CDR2: SGHTA, FQGTGA. Trimming took off 3 bases at V and 3 bases at J, with 9 bases between the two ends. CDR3 DNA sequence: TGTGCCAGCAGCTTGGGTCCCGGCTACGAGCAGTACTTC. This encodes CASSLGPGYEQYF.

The chain joins TRBV25-1 to TRBJ1-5; the D is unclear. The CDR3 length is 16 residues. Germline CDR1 MGHDK, CDR2 SYGVNS. Trimming took off 2 bases at V and 0 bases at J, with 11 bases between the two ends. CDR3 loop: CASSERQRNSNQPQHF. CDR3 sequence (DNA): TGTGCCAGCAGTGAACGGCAGAGAAATAGCAATCAGCCCCAGCATTTT. Looking up the rest from reference TRBV25-1 and TRBJ1-5 gives the full variable domain: EADIYQTPRYLVIGTGKKITLECSQTMGHDKMYWYQQDPGMELHLIHYSYGVNSTEKGDLSSESTVSRIRTEHFPLTLESARPSHTSQYLCASSERQRNSNQPQHFGDGTRLSIL.

The chain has TRBV6-5 and TRBJ2-2; 7 bases map to TRBD2. The CDR3 consists of 17 residues. Germline values: CDR1 MNHEY, CDR2 SVGAGI. Trimming removed 2 bases from V and 11 bases from J; junction bases left unmatched: 17. The CDR3 sequence: CASSYRTRKSLATELFF. The CDR3 DNA reads as TGTGCCAGCAGTTACCGGACTAGAAAGTCCCTCGCCACTGAGCTGTTTTTT.

This clonotype was counted ten times or more. This chain joins TRBV7-3 and TRBJ2-2; 9 bases line up with TRBD1. Trimming cost V 4 bases and J 6 bases; bases outside gene matches: 6. This CDR3 region has 15 residues. Per the germline V gene, CDR1 is SGHTA and CDR2 is FQGTGA. The CDR3 spells CASSSRGQGSGELFF. In nucleotides, the CDR3 is TGTGCCAGCAGCTCACGGGGACAGGGTTCCGGGGAGCTGTTTTTT.

Ten or more counts support this clonotype. The chain joins TRBV7-9 to TRBJ2-3, with 10 bases aligning to TRBD2. The germline V gene has CDR1 SEHNR and CDR2 FQNEAQ (reference sequence). The J segment lost 5 bases and the V segment lost 3 bases, leaving 8 bases of the junction unmatched. The CDR3 is 16 amino acids. CDR3 bases: TGTGCCAGCAGCTTGGCTAGCGGGAGTATTTTAGATACGCAGTATTTT. Translated, it gives CASSLASGSILDTQYF.

The CDR3 coding sequence is TGTGCCAGCAGCTTTGCGGCGAACACTGAAGCTTTCTTT. Its protein is CASSFAANTEAFF. The chain employs TRBV7-9 and TRBJ1-1; no reliable D call. The CDR3 contains 13 residues. Germline V lookup: CDR1 SEHNR, CDR2 FQNEAQ (reference sequence). V lost 3 bases and J lost 1, with 6 bases in between.

Of note for this clonotype: As the CDR3 is not closed by the conserved phenylalanine or tryptophan, this likely results from a read error. The gene calls are TRBV20-1 and TRBJ2-2, with D maybe TRBD2 (5 bases). Trimming removed 3 bases at V and 8 bases at J, with 16 bases between. Germline V gene sequence: CDR1 DFQATT, CDR2 SNEGSKA (reference sequence). This CDR3 comprises 14 residues. The CDR3 spells CSARMKAERGELFL. The CDR3 DNA is TGCAGTGCTAGGATGAAAGCGGAACGGGGGGAGCTGTTTCTT.

This chain joins TRBV9 and TRBJ1-3; D not certain. The length of the CDR3 is 15 residues. Trimming left V 4 bases short and J 0 bases short, with 11 bases between. Germline V gene sequence: CDR1 SGDLS, CDR2 YYNGEE. The CDR3 nucleotides read TGTGCCAGCAGCCGTCGGGTAAACTCTGGAAACACCATATATTTT. Its protein product is CASSRRVNSGNTIYF.

A note on this clonotype: With a much larger clone just one base away, this may be a read error. The chain couples TRBV20-1 to TRBJ1-1; D call uncertain. The CDR3 has 10 amino acids. CDR1 is DFQATT and CDR2 is SNEGSKA in the germline V gene (reference sequence). CDR3 sequence (DNA): TGCAGTGCTCGGAACACTGAAGCTCTCTTT. Translated: CSARNTEALF.

V and J are TRBV19 and TRBJ2-1; D is undetermined. With 3 bases removed from V and 7 bases from J, the gap between germline ends came to 7 bases. This CDR3 comprises 12 residues. Germline V gene data show CDR1 as LNHDA and CDR2 as SQIVND (reference sequence). The CDR3 nucleotides are TGTGCCAGTAGTATCCCCCGGAATGAGCAGTTCTTC. Its translation is CASSIPRNEQFF.

This clonotype was counted only a few times. The gene calls are TRBV29-1 and TRBJ1-1; D gene ambiguous. The germline V gene encodes CDR1 SQVTM and CDR2 ANQGSEA. The length of the CDR3 is 13 residues. V lost 4 bases, J lost 5 bases, and 14 bases lay in between. For the CDR3, the DNA is TGCAGCGTTGGATTTGGAGGAAGGACTGAAGCTTTCTTT. The encoded protein is CSVGFGGRTEAFF.

Many counts were recorded for this clonotype. The genes are TRBV7-2 and TRBJ2-3; D uncertain. CDR1 is SGHTA and CDR2 is FQGNSA in the germline V gene. The germline V and J ends were trimmed by 3 bases and 4 bases, with 5 bases remaining between them. The CDR3 runs 12 residues. CDR3 amino acids: CASSFPPDTQYF. CDR3 nucleotides: TGTGCCAGCAGCTTTCCCCCAGATACGCAGTATTTT.

This clonotype appeared a few times. The chain employs TRBV9 and TRBJ2-5; 8 bases fit TRBD2. The CDR3 is made up of 15 amino acids. The junction had 6 bases not matched to a gene; V was cut back by 0 bases and J by 5 bases. CDR1 SGDLS and CDR2 YYNGEE come from the germline V gene. The CDR3 is CASSVGRTSRETQYF. The DNA for the CDR3 is TGTGCCAGCAGCGTAGGACGGACTAGCCGGGAGACCCAGTACTTC.

The chain recombines TRBV4-2 with TRBJ2-7; D gene uncertain. CDR1 and CDR2 from the germline V gene are LGHNA and YNFKEQ. V dropped 0 bases and J dropped 2 bases, with 11 bases sitting between them. The CDR3 sequence is 15 residues long. In nucleotides, the CDR3 is TGTGCCAGCAGCCAAGAAGGCAGGTTCGCCTACGAGCAGTACTTC. The encoded protein is CASSQEGRFAYEQYF.

This clonotype was found many times. This chain connects TRBV4-1 to TRBJ2-3, with D maybe TRBD2 (5 bases). Germline CDR1 and CDR2: MGHRA and YSYEKL. There are 15 residues in the CDR3. Trimming took 4 bases from V and 6 from J, leaving 17 bases between them. This CDR3 is CASSPAEEEIDTQYF. The DNA for the CDR3 is TGCGCCAGCAGCCCAGCGGAGGAAGAAATCGATACGCAGTATTTT.

Ten or more counts support this clonotype. CDR3 in DNA: TGTGCCAGCAGGGCGGGGATGAACACTGAAGCTTTCTTT. It translates to CASRAGMNTEAFF. This chain connects TRBV6-5 to TRBJ1-1; the D is unclear. This CDR3 is built from 13 residues. Per germline, CDR1 MNHEY and CDR2 SVGAGI. Trimming stripped 6 bases from V and 0 bases from J, with 8 bases between.

Details on this clonotype: The junction differs from germline at one of its ends, possibly a read error. V gene TRBV7-6 combines with J gene TRBJ2-1; TRBD1 or TRBD2 may be the D gene (5 bases each). The CDR3 runs to 14 residues. From germline, CDR1 is SGHVS and CDR2 FNYEAQ. The CDR3 DNA reads TGTGCCAGCAGCCTCCGGGACGGACACAATGAGCAGGGCTTC. Protein product: CASSLRDGHNEQGF.

The V gene is TRBV4-1, the J gene TRBJ2-2; TRBD1 is a possible D gene (5 bases). The CDR3 runs to 15 residues. Germline-derived CDR1 and CDR2 are MGHRA and YSYEKL. V was shortened by 4 bases and J by 0 bases, with 9 bases between the two germline ends. The CDR3 DNA sequence: TGCGCCAGCAGCCTTGGACACGCGAACACCGGGGAGCTGTTTTTT. This encodes CASSLGHANTGELFF.

As for this clonotype: A read error is likely, as this CDR3 ends without the conserved phenylalanine or tryptophan. V usage is TRBV27 and J usage is TRBJ2-5; 8 nucleotides align to TRBD2. Unmatched junction bases numbered 5, after V lost 2 bases and J lost 3 bases. The CDR3 is made up of 15 amino acids. The germline V gene has CDR1 MNHEY and CDR2 SMNVEV (reference sequence). For the CDR3, the DNA is TGTGCCAGCAGTTTAGGCACTAGCGGAAAAGAGACCCAGTACCTC. Amino acids: CASSLGTSGKETQYL.

This clonotype was observed many times. The chain couples TRBV6-2 or TRBV6-3 to TRBJ2-2, with a weak D call TRBD2 (5 bases). This CDR3 comprises 13 residues. Germline lookup yields CDR1 MNHEY and CDR2 SVGEGT. The chain's CDR3 is CDTASRNTGELFF. In nucleotides, the CDR3 is TGTGACACCGCTAGCAGAAACACCGGGGAGCTGTTTTTT.

The gene calls are TRBV10-3 and TRBJ2-2; D is perhaps TRBD2 (5 bases). Between the trimmed V and J ends, which lost 3 bases and 1 base, there was a span of 9 bases. This CDR3 spans 15 amino acids. CDR1 is ENHRY, CDR2 SYGVKD, per germline. This CDR3 is CAISDTGRNTGELFF. The CDR3 DNA follows: TGTGCCATCAGTGATACGGGGAGGAACACCGGGGAGCTGTTTTTT.

This clonotype is categorized as medium-sized. The rearrangement links TRBV4-1 to TRBJ2-1; TRBD2 is a possible D gene (6 bases). Germline lookup yields CDR1 MGHRA and CDR2 YSYEKL. CDR3 length: 18 residues. V lost 0 bases to trimming and J lost 0 bases, with 15 bases between them. The CDR3 is CASSQEYMEGSSYNEQFF. Here the CDR3 DNA reads TGCGCCAGCAGCCAAGAGTATATGGAGGGCAGCTCCTACAATGAGCAGTTCTTC.

Note on this clonotype: An end of the junction does not agree with germline; a read error may underlie this. The chain couples TRBV12-3 or TRBV12-4 to TRBJ2-5; no definite D call. CDR3 length equals 15 residues. This CDR3 reads CASRQSTISRETQYF. CDR3 nucleotide sequence: TGCGCCAGCAGACAATCGACAATCTCGAGGGAGACCCAGTACTTC.

Of note for this clonotype: A junction end diverges from the germline sequence, so it may reflect a read error. The chain carries TRBV11-3 and TRBJ2-3, with D possibly matching TRBD2 (6 bases). Germline CDR1 and CDR2: SGHNT and YENEEA. This CDR3 has 14 amino acids. CDR3 in amino acids: CASSLASEGDAQYF. The CDR3 DNA sequence: TGTGCCAGCAGCTTGGCCTCGGAGGGAGATGCGCAGTATTTT.